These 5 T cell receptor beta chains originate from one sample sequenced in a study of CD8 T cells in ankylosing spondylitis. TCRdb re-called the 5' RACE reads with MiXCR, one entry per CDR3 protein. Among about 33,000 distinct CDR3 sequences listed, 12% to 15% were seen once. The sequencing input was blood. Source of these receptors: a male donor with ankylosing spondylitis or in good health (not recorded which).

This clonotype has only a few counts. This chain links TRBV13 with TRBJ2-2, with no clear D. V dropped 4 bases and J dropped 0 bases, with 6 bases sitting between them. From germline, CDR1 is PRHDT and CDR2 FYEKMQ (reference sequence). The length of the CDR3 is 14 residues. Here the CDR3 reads CASSSLTNTGELFF. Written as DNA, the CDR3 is TGTGCCAGCAGCTCACTGACGAACACCGGGGAGCTGTTTTTT.

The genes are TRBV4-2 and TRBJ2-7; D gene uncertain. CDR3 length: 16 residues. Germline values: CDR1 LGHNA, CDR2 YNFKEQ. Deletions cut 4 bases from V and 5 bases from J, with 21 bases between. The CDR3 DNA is TGTGCCAGCAGCCGAGAGAGGACCCAATCTCTTAACGAGCAGTACTTC. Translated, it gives CASSRERTQSLNEQYF.

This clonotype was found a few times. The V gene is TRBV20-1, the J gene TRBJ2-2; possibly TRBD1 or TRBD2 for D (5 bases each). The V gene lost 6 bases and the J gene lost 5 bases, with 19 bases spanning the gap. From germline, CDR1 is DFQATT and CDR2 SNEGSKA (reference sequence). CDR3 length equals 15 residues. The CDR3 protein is CSASAVGEPTGELFF. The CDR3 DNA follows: TGCAGTGCCTCAGCCGTGGGGGAACCTACCGGGGAGCTGTTTTTT.

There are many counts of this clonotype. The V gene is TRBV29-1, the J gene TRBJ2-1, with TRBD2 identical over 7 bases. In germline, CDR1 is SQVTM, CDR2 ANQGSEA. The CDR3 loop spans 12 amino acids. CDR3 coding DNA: TGCAGTCTCGGCGGGGGATTCAGTGAGCAGTTCTTC. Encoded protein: CSLGGGFSEQFF.

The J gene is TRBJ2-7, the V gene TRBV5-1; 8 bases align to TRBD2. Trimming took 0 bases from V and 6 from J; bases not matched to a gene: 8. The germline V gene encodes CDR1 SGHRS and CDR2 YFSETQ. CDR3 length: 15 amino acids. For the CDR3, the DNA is TGCGCCAGCAGCTTGGTTTCGAGCGGGAGTAGCGAGCAGTACTTC. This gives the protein CASSLVSSGSSEQYF.